This T cell receptor (beta chain) was sequenced for a study of OX40 agonist ivuxolimab in advanced cancers. Looking at the study overall: Ivuxolimab was an agonistic, fully human IgG2 monoclonal antibody directed against OX40 (CD134), a costimulatory receptor. The paper covers the monotherapy dose-escalation part of the phase I ivuxolimab trial, which included N ≈ 57 patients. Peripheral TCRbeta sequencing aimed to test whether ivuxolimab altered TCR sequence diversity and caused clonal T-cell expansion. Prior anti-PD-1, anti-PD-L1 or anti-CTLA-4 therapy was permitted, and approximately 40% of dose-escalation patients had received checkpoint inhibitors. A male proportion of roughly 80% and a mean age of 60 years, ranging from roughly 20 to 80, were recorded for the dose-escalation cohort. Intravenous ivuxolimab was administered to patients every 2 weeks at six dose levels: 0.01, 0.1, 0.3, 1.5, 3 and 10 mg/kg. Of the approximately 53 patients in dose escalation, 19 had hepatocellular carcinoma, approximately 15 had melanoma, 9 had renal cell carcinoma and 9 had head and neck cancer. Three dose-escalation patients achieved partial responses, one with hepatocellular carcinoma and two with cutaneous melanoma. The paper as a whole reports these results and caveats: Clonal expansion of both CD4+ and CD8+ blood T cells was observed from baseline to week 6 at doses 0.1 to 3.0 mg/kg. Low levels of normalized T-cell clonal expansion were also shown by some nonresponding patients. Which antigens the clonally expanded peripheral T cells were specific for was not determined. After ivuxolimab, expanded clones were on average more numerous among CD8+ T cells than among CD4+ T cells. In partial responders in the 0.1-3.0 mg/kg groups, normalized peripheral clonal expansion was found to be among the lowest, especially among CD8+ T cells.

According to the germline V gene, CDR1 reads SGHNT and CDR2 reads YENEEA. A distance of 12 bases separates the germline ends of V and J, which lose 3 bases and 0 bases respectively. Inclusive of the bounding cysteine and phenylalanine, the CDR3 is 15 residues long. Only the CDR3 part of the read is kept: 45 bases, read in frame from the first base. Patients with autoimmune disease history or receiving systemic immunosuppression were excluded from the trial. Peripheral blood for TCR sequencing was drawn from every dose cohort at baseline, at cycle 4 day 1 and at cycle 7 day 1. The samples were taken from a phase I, first-in-human, multicenter, open-label dose-escalation trial of ivuxolimab. The trial enrolled adults with locally advanced or metastatic head and neck squamous cell, hepatocellular, melanoma or renal cell carcinoma. CD4+ and CD8+ T cells were sorted separately from peripheral blood before TCR sequencing.

For sequencing of the TCRbeta CDR3 region, genomic DNA was extracted from the sorted cells. The immunoSEQ Assay was used for sequencing of TCRbeta CDR3 regions. Here the immuneACCESS table is served through TCRdb, limited to in-frame sequences with V and J called. Missing clones are a known gap in these copies; in checked studies unresolved V genes cover under half, and the rest lacks a known reason. The sample records about 24,000 clones, around 85% of which are singletons. Over 15% of the sample is taken by the ten largest. A single count supports this clone. This clone's antigen is unknown. The record has no base qualities; no much larger clone is one base away.

The rearrangement joined TRBV11-3 to TRBJ2-7; the D gene is perhaps TRBD1, from 6 matching bases. The TCR comes from an adult with an advanced solid tumor such as melanoma, head and neck, liver or kidney cancer. This specimen consisted of CD4+ or CD8+ T cells sorted from blood, obtained in a trial of the OX40 agonist ivuxolimab. The DNA reads TGTGCCAGCAGCTTTCGGACAGTTAGCTCCTACGAGCAGTACTTC. Translated, this is CASSFRTVSSYEQYF.